This TCR beta chain was obtained from a study of tumour-infiltrating T cells in Burkitt lymphoma. In the study overall: The Burkitt lymphoma cohort spanned all epidemiological subtypes.

The CDR3 is made up of 17 amino acids. CDR1 and CDR2 from the germline V gene are MGHRA and YSYEKL. Trimming removed 3 bases from V and 3 bases from J, with 18 bases in between. In this sample, this clone turned up a few times. The method was immunoSEQ multiplex PCR; TCRdb's version includes in-frame clones alone and lacks a portion of them. This table holds tens of thousands of clones, around 30% found once. Sequencing used tumor tissue. The clonotype was recovered from a human donor with Burkitt lymphoma. The chain carries TRBV4-1 and TRBJ1-5; possible D gene TRBD1, 6 bases. CDR3 loop: CASSHVRLGHDNQPQHF. As DNA, the CDR3 is TGCGCCAGCAGCCACGTGAGATTGGGACACGACAATCAGCCCCAGCATTTT.